Given below is one TCR beta chain in context. Its antigen is as yet unknown. This specimen belongs to a study of T cell responses to AZD1222 COVID-19 vaccine. The overall study: The analysis combined second doses at about 4 or about 12 weeks.

Using immunoSEQ multiplex PCR, the repertoire was profiled, and TCRdb retains in-frame clones only, with some absent. The profile shows about 140,000 clones, 85% to 95% of them singletons. The V end lost 0 bases, the J end lost 2 bases, and 11 bases lay between the germline ends. The CDR3 runs 17 residues. The V gene's germline CDR1 is LNHNV and CDR2 YYDKDF (reference sequence). Findings of the study overall: Spike-specific TCR breadth and depth went up after people got two AZD1222 doses. Clonal diversity was possibly underestimated; the donors were predominantly white British and more often female. Variant regions that are unmutated are reportedly the target of nearly half of spike-specific TCRs.

V usage is TRBV15 and J usage is TRBJ1-6, with no clear D. This sample comprised peripheral blood, obtained on day 0 of AZD1222 vaccination. The sequence came from an adult in good health. The CDR3 DNA sequence: TGTGCCACCAGCAGAGATCTGTCGGACCCCTATAATTCACCCCTCCACTTT. Protein sequence: CATSRDLSDPYNSPLHF.